These 28 T cell receptor beta chains originate from one sample sequenced in a study of shared clonotypes between healthy human individuals. The data were produced by immunoSEQ multiplex PCR, yet TCRdb's version contains in-frame clones alone and is incomplete. The sample holds around 2.3 million clones, 90% to 96% seen once. The sample consisted of naive CD4+ T cells sorted from blood. As to subset: CD45RA+ positively selected. All receptors derive from a man aged 18-30 years in good health.

This sequence joins TRBV5-1 and TRBJ1-6; D is unclear. V dropped 1 base and J dropped 7 bases, with 9 bases sitting between them. In germline, CDR1 is SGHRS, CDR2 YFSETQ. The CDR3 is 14 amino acids. This chain's CDR3 is CASSLSSANSPLHF. As DNA, the CDR3 is TGCGCCAGCAGCTTGTCCTCAGCCAATTCACCCCTCCACTTT.

The chain links TRBV5-1 to TRBJ1-4, with D unclear. CDR1 and CDR2 from the germline V gene are SGHRS and YFSETQ. V was clipped by 3 bases and J by 8 bases, with 14 bases between them. CDR3 size: 14 residues. Written as DNA, the CDR3 is TGCGCCAGCAGCTCGGCCGGTGTAGGAGAAAAACTGTTTTTT. This sequence encodes CASSSAGVGEKLFF. Full variable domain (missing parts from reference TRBV5-1 and TRBJ1-4): KAGVTQTPRYLIKTRGQQVTLSCSPISGHRSVSWYQQTPGQGLQFLFEYFSETQRNKGNFPGRFSGRQFSNSRSEMNVSTLELGDSALYLCASSSAGVGEKLFFGSGTQLSVL.

The chain couples TRBV7-9 to TRBJ2-3; D gene unclear. The germline V and J ends were trimmed by 5 bases and 7 bases, with 13 bases remaining between them. The CDR3 contains 13 residues. From germline, CDR1 is SEHNR and CDR2 FQNEAQ (reference sequence). CDR3: CASSRLLGNTQYF. In DNA, the CDR3 is TGTGCCAGCAGCCGCTTACTGGGTAATACGCAGTATTTT.

This chain uses TRBV2 with TRBJ1-6; D gene ambiguous. Trimming removed 6 bases from V and 4 bases from J, with 13 bases in between. CDR3 length: 15 amino acids. Germline V gene data show CDR1 as SNHLY and CDR2 as FYNNEI. The CDR3: CASRGIRDYNSPLHF. The CDR3 DNA reads TGTGCCAGCAGGGGAATCCGGGATTATAATTCACCCCTCCACTTT.

The chain links TRBV6-6 to TRBJ2-6; D ambiguous. The CDR3 covers 15 residues. Germline-derived CDR1 and CDR2 are MNHNY and SVGAGI (reference sequence). Deletions cut 2 bases from V and 0 bases from J, with 5 bases between. CDR3: CASSYDGSGANVLTF. CDR3 DNA: TGTGCCAGCAGTTACGACGGCTCTGGGGCCAACGTCCTGACTTTC.

This rearrangement joins TRBV29-1 to TRBJ1-1; TRBD1 is a possible D gene (5 bases). The CDR3 totals 13 residues. The germline V and J ends were trimmed by 3 bases and 3 bases, with 11 bases remaining between them. CDR1 is SQVTM, CDR2 ANQGSEA, per germline. The CDR3 is CSVESGMDTEAFF. The CDR3 DNA is TGCAGCGTTGAGTCAGGGATGGACACTGAAGCTTTCTTT.

A remark on this clone: Other DNA sequences in the same sample also yield this CDR3. The V gene is TRBV7-2, the J gene TRBJ2-7; 9 bases are a match to TRBD2. Germline-derived CDR1 and CDR2 are SGHTA and FQGNSA. J lost 4 bases, V lost 2 bases, and 3 bases had no gene match. This CDR3 has 14 residues. The CDR3 spells CASSLIAGGYEQYF. The CDR3 DNA reads as TGTGCCAGCAGCTTAATCGCGGGAGGGTACGAGCAGTACTTC.

The chain combines TRBV18 with TRBJ1-3; D may be TRBD1 (5 bases). V was trimmed by 0 bases and J by 0 bases, leaving 12 bases between them. The germline gives CDR1 KGHSH, CDR2 LQKENI. The length of the CDR3 is 17 residues. This chain's CDR3 is CASSPPSRTLSGNTIYF. The CDR3 DNA follows: TGTGCCAGCTCACCACCTTCCAGGACACTCTCTGGAAACACCATATATTTT.

The rearrangement joins TRBV7-2 to TRBJ2-5, with TRBD1 identical over 10 bases. Germline CDR1 is SGHTA and CDR2 is FQGNSA. CDR3 length equals 15 residues. With V trimmed by 5 bases and J by 3 bases, 6 bases remained unmatched. CDR3 sequence: CASSLIGTGEETQYF. CDR3 in DNA: TGTGCCAGCAGCCTTATCGGGACAGGGGAAGAGACCCAGTACTTC.

The chain links TRBV9 to TRBJ2-1, with 11 bases identical to TRBD2. Germline V CDR1 and CDR2: SGDLS, YYNGEE. CDR3 size: 15 residues. V trimming: 4 bases; J trimming: 2 bases; junction bases outside the gene matches: 2. The CDR3 nucleotides read TGTGCCAGCAGCATTAGCGGGGGGGCCTACAATGAGCAGTTCTTC. Residues: CASSISGGAYNEQFF.

This clone is a singleton in its sample. The chain carries TRBV5-4 and TRBJ1-6, with 7 bases fitting TRBD1. V shed 4 bases and J 5 bases; nucleotides not matched to a gene: 6. Germline lookup yields CDR1 SGHNT and CDR2 YYREEE (reference sequence). The CDR3 consists of 15 residues. CDR3 sequence (DNA): TGTGCCAGCAGCCCCGGACAGGACGATAATTCACCCCTCCACTTT. It translates to CASSPGQDDNSPLHF.

The rearrangement joins TRBV5-1 to TRBJ2-3; 8 bases fit TRBD1. Germline-derived CDR1 and CDR2 are SGHRS and YFSETQ. The CDR3 is 15 residues long. With V trimmed by 3 bases and J by 7 bases, 10 bases remained unmatched. The CDR3: CASSSGQGTWNTQYF. For the CDR3, the DNA is TGCGCCAGCAGCTCCGGACAGGGCACATGGAATACGCAGTATTTT.

J is TRBJ2-7 and V is TRBV5-1; TRBD1 aligns across 12 bases. Per the germline V gene, CDR1 is SGHRS and CDR2 is YFSETQ. The CDR3 is 16 amino acids. V lost 4 bases to trimming and J lost 7 bases; unmatched junction nucleotides: 12. CDR3 coding DNA: TGCGCCAGCAGCCAAAGACGGGACAGGGGGCCATGGGAGCAGTACTTC. Its protein is CASSQRRDRGPWEQYF.

The chain joins TRBV27 to TRBJ1-1; 11 bases are shared with TRBD1. CDR3 length: 14 amino acids. V was clipped by 8 bases and J by 8 bases; unmatched bases: 10. In germline, CDR1 is MNHEY, CDR2 SMNVEV (reference sequence). The CDR3 coding sequence is TGTGCCAGCCGAGCAGAGGGGACAGGGGGGGAAGCTTTCTTT. It translates to CASRAEGTGGEAFF.

The chain joins TRBV6-5 to TRBJ2-7, with D possibly TRBD2 on 6 matching bases. V was trimmed by 2 bases and J by 6 bases, leaving 20 bases between them. This CDR3 has 16 amino acids. Germline V gene sequence: CDR1 MNHEY, CDR2 SVGAGI. The CDR3, as DNA: TGTGCCAGCAGTTACGATGTATCGGGAGAGCGGAGCGAGCAGTACTTC. Translating gives CASSYDVSGERSEQYF.

This clone was seen just once. The chain carries TRBV30 and TRBJ1-5; possible D gene TRBD1, 6 bases. The CDR3 is made up of 17 amino acids. Between the trimmed V and J ends, which lost 3 bases and 3 bases, there was a span of 21 bases. CDR1 and CDR2 (germline): GTSNPN, SVGIG (reference sequence). DNA of the CDR3: TGTGCCTGGAGCCAACCGGGGGCAGGCCGTTACAATCAGCCCCAGCATTTT. Its translation: CAWSQPGAGRYNQPQHF.

V is TRBV6-1 and J is TRBJ2-3; no clear D. CDR1 is MNHNS and CDR2 is SASEGT in the germline V gene. The CDR3 length is 12 residues. Trimming left V 3 bases short and J 3 bases short, with 4 bases between. Written as DNA, the CDR3 is TGTGCCAGCAGTGACAATACAGATACGCAGTATTTT. Protein product: CASSDNTDTQYF.

The rearrangement uses TRBV7-2 and TRBJ2-7; D perhaps matches TRBD2 (5 bases). Germline V gene lookup returns CDR1 SGHTA and CDR2 FQGNSA. The CDR3 has 14 amino acids. Trimming shortened V by 5 bases and J by 0 bases, and 11 bases separated the two germline ends. The CDR3 DNA follows: TGTGCCAGCAGCAAAGGACTGGACTCCTACGAGCAGTACTTC. It codes for CASSKGLDSYEQYF.

The chain links TRBV28 to TRBJ2-1; 9 nucleotides agree with TRBD1. CDR3 length equals 14 residues. Germline CDR1 is MDHEN and CDR2 is SYDVKM. V shed 6 bases, J shed 6 bases, and the junction held 6 bases outside the gene matches. The CDR3 DNA reads as TGTGCCAGCAGGTGGACAGGGGAAGGCAATGAGCAGTTCTTC. Residues: CASRWTGEGNEQFF.

The chain is built from TRBV28 and TRBJ2-5; the D gene is possibly TRBD1 (6 bases). CDR3 length equals 16 residues. The V gene lost 1 base and the J gene lost 6 bases, with 18 bases spanning the gap. Germline CDR1 and CDR2: MDHEN and SYDVKM. The chain's CDR3 is CASSLSLLQGTKTQYF. For the CDR3, the DNA is TGTGCCAGCAGTTTATCCCTTTTACAGGGTACGAAGACCCAGTACTTC.

This CDR3 reads CASSQTGGGETQYF. In DNA, the CDR3 is TGCGCCAGCAGCCAGACAGGGGGAGGAGAGACCCAGTACTTC. The chain couples TRBV5-1 to TRBJ2-5, with 9 bases fitting TRBD1. The germline V gene has CDR1 SGHRS and CDR2 YFSETQ. The CDR3 is 14 residues long. V gave up 4 bases and J gave up 4 bases; unmatched junction bases: 5.

This clone was picked up a small number of times. The V gene is TRBV6-1, the J gene TRBJ1-1; no definite D call. Germline V gene data show CDR1 as MNHNS and CDR2 as SASEGT. The CDR3 spans 12 residues. Trimming cost V 3 bases and J 0 bases, with 2 bases left between them. This CDR3 is CASSDLNTEAFF. The CDR3, as DNA: TGTGCCAGCAGTGACCTGAACACTGAAGCTTTCTTT.

V gene TRBV27 combines with J gene TRBJ1-6; D might be TRBD1 (5 bases). Germline CDR1 MNHEY, CDR2 SMNVEV (reference sequence). The CDR3 is 17 amino acids. Trimming pared 2 bases from V and 12 bases from J, leaving 23 bases between. The CDR3 region is CASSLPVSFQGGVPLHF. The CDR3 DNA reads as TGTGCCAGCAGTTTACCTGTGTCGTTTCAGGGTGGGGTACCCCTCCACTTT.

The chain has TRBV27 and TRBJ1-5; the match to TRBD1 covers 7 bases. The germline CDR1 and CDR2 sequences are MNHEY and SMNVEV (reference sequence). There are 15 residues in the CDR3. V lost 6 bases to trimming and J lost 0 bases; unmatched junction nucleotides: 5. For the CDR3, the DNA is TGTGCCAGCAGCCCGGGACAGTATAGCAATCAGCCCCAGCATTTT. Translating it yields CASSPGQYSNQPQHF.

V usage is TRBV5-6 and J usage is TRBJ2-5; TRBD1 agrees at 8 bases. The CDR3 spans 16 residues. V shed 6 bases and J 5 bases; nucleotides not matched to a gene: 15. From germline, CDR1 is SGHDT and CDR2 YYEEEE. CDR3 residues: CASNRKTGEVQETQYF. The CDR3, as DNA: TGTGCCAGCAACCGAAAGACAGGGGAGGTCCAGGAGACCCAGTACTTC.

Regarding this clone: The same CDR3 arises from other DNA sequences in this sample as well. The CDR3 DNA is TGTGCCAGCAGTAGGGGGCTCGGTGAGCAGTACTTC. Amino acids: CASSRGLGEQYF. The chain combines TRBV6-1 with TRBJ2-7; 7 bases line up with TRBD1. Per the germline V gene, CDR1 is MNHNS and CDR2 is SASEGT. The V gene end was trimmed by 5 bases and the J gene end by 7 bases; junction bases not matched to a gene: 5. The CDR3 has 12 amino acids.

Remarks on this clone: The sample carries other DNA sequences with the same CDR3. The chain couples TRBV5-1 to TRBJ1-2, with D maybe TRBD1 (5 bases). The CDR3 extends over 14 amino acids. V was clipped by 0 bases and J by 2 bases, with 8 bases between them. Per germline, CDR1 SGHRS and CDR2 YFSETQ. CDR3 DNA: TGCGCCAGCAGCTTGGACCAGGGAAACTATGGCTACACCTTC. It yields the protein CASSLDQGNYGYTF.

This rearrangement joins TRBV2 to TRBJ2-3, with D tentatively TRBD1 or TRBD2 (5 bases each). In germline, CDR1 is SNHLY, CDR2 FYNNEI. The V and J ends lost 9 bases and 5 bases respectively, with 15 bases between them. The CDR3 runs to 13 residues. In DNA form, the CDR3 reads TGTGCCAGGAGTTCCGGGACGAGAGATACGCAGTATTTT. It encodes CARSSGTRDTQYF.